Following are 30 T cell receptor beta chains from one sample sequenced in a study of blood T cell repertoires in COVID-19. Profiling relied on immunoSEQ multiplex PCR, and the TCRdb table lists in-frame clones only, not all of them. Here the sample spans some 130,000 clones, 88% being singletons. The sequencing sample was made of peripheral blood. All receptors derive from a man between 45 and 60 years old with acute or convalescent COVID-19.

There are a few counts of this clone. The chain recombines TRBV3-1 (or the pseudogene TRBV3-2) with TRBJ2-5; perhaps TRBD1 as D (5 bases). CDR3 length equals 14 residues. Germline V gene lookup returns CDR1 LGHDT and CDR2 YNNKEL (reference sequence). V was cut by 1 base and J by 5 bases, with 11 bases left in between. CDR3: CASSQAQGPETQYF. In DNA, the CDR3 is TGTGCCAGCAGCCAAGCTCAGGGCCCGGAGACCCAGTACTTC.

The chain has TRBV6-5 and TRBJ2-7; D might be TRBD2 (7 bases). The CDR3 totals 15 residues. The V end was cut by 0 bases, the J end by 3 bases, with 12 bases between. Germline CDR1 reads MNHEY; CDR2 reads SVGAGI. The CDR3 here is CASSYSGGGIYEQYF. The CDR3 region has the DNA TGTGCCAGCAGTTACTCAGGGGGAGGGATCTACGAGCAGTACTTC.

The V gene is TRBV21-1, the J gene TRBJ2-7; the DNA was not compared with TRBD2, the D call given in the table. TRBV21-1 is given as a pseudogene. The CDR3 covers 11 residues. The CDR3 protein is CASSTFYEQYF. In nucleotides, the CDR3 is TGTGCCAGCAGCACCTTCTACGAGCAGTACTTC.

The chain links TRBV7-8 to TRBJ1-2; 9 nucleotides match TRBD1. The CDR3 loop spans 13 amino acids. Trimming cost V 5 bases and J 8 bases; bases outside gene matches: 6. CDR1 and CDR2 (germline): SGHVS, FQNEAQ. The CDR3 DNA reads TGTGCCAGCAGCCATGGGACAGGGAGGGGCTACACCTTC. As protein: CASSHGTGRGYTF.

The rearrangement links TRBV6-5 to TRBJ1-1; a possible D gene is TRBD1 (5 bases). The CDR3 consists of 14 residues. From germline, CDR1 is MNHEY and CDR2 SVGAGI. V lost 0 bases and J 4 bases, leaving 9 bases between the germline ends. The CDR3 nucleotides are TGTGCCAGCAGTTACTCGGGGGGAGGCACTGAAGCTTTCTTT. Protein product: CASSYSGGGTEAFF.

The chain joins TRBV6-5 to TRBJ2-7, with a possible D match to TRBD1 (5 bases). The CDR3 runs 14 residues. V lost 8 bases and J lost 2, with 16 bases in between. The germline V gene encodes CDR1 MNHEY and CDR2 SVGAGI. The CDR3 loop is CASVAGAATYEQYF. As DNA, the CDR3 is TGTGCCAGCGTTGCTGGGGCAGCTACCTACGAGCAGTACTTC.

The CDR3 nucleotides read TGTGCCAGCAGCTACCGACAGGTATTAAACACCGGGGAGCTGTTTTTT. This sequence encodes CASSYRQVLNTGELFF. The chain employs TRBV5-6 and TRBJ2-2; tentatively, D is TRBD1 (6 bases). Between the trimmed V and J ends, which lost 3 bases and 2 bases, there was a span of 14 bases. The CDR3 is 16 amino acids. Germline values: CDR1 SGHDT, CDR2 YYEEEE.

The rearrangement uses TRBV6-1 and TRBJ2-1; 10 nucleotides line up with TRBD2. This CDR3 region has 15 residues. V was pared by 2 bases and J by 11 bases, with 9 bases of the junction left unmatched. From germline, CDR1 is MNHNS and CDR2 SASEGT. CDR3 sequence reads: CASSESSGGQAKQFF. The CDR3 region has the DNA TGTGCCAGCAGTGAATCTAGCGGGGGACAGGCTAAGCAGTTCTTC.

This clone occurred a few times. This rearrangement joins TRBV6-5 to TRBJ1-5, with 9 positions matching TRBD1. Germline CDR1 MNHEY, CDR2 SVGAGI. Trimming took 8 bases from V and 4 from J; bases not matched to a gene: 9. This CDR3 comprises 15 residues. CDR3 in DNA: TGTGCCAGCCTAAGAGACAGGGGGATTAATCAGCCCCAGCATTTT. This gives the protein CASLRDRGINQPQHF.

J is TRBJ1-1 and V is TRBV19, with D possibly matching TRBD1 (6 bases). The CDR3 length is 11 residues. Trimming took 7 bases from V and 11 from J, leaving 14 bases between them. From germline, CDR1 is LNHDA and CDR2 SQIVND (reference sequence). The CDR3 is CASTSGERAFF. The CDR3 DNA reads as TGTGCCAGTACCTCAGGGGAGAGGGCTTTCTTT.

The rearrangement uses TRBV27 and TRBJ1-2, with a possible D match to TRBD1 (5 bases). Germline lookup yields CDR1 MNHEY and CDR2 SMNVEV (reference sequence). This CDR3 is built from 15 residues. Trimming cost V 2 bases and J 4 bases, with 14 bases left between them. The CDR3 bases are TGTGCCAGCAGTTTAAACCGAGGGGAGGCCTATGGCTACACCTTC. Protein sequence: CASSLNRGEAYGYTF.

This CDR3 is CASSRGLVLLYEQYF. DNA of the CDR3: TGTGCCAGCAGTCGGGGACTAGTCCTGCTCTACGAGCAGTACTTC. The J gene is TRBJ2-7, the V gene TRBV28, with TRBD2 matching over 8 bases. J was trimmed by 3 bases and V by 5 bases; bases with no gene match: 9. The length of the CDR3 is 15 residues. Germline assignment: CDR1 MDHEN and CDR2 SYDVKM. Drawing the rest from reference TRBV28 and TRBJ2-7, the complete variable domain is DVKVTQSSRYLVKRTGEKVFLECVQDMDHENMFWYRQDPGLGLRLIYFSYDVKMKEKGDIPEGYSVSREKKERFSLILESASTNQTSMYLCASSRGLVLLYEQYFGPGTRLTVT.

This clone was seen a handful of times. The CDR3 loop reads CASSGTVIASGNTIYF. CDR3 DNA: TGTGCCAGCAGCGGGACAGTTATTGCCTCTGGAAACACCATATATTTT. The chain links TRBV3-1 (or the pseudogene TRBV3-2) to TRBJ1-3; 7 positions agree with TRBD1. With 5 bases clipped from V and 0 bases from J, the junction kept 7 bases outside the gene matches. This CDR3 region has 16 residues. Germline CDR1 is LGHDT and CDR2 is YNNKEL (reference sequence).

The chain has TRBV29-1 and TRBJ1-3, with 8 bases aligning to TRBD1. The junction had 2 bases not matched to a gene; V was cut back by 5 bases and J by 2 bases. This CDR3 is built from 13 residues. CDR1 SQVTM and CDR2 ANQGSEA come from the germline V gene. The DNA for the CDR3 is TGCAGCGTTTCGGACAGGGCTGGAAACACCATATATTTT. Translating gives CSVSDRAGNTIYF.

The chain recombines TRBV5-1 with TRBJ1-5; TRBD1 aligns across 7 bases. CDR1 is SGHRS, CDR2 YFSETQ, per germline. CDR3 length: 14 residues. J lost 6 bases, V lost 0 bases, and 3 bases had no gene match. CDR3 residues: CASSLAGGGQPQHF. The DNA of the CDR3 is TGCGCCAGCAGCTTGGCAGGGGGAGGTCAGCCCCAGCATTTT.

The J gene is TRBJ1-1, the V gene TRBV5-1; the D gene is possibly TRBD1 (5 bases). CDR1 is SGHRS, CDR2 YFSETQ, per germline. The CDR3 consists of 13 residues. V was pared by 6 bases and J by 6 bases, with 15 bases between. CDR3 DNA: TGCGCCAGCAAAACCCAGGGAAACTCTGAAGCTTTCTTT. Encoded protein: CASKTQGNSEAFF.

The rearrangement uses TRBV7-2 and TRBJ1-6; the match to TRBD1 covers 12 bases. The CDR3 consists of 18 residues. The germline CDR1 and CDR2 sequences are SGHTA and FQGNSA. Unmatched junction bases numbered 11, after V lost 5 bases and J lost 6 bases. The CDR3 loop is CASSLLGTGGASNSPLHF. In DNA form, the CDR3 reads TGTGCCAGCAGCCTCTTGGGGACAGGGGGCGCAAGTAATTCACCCCTCCACTTT.

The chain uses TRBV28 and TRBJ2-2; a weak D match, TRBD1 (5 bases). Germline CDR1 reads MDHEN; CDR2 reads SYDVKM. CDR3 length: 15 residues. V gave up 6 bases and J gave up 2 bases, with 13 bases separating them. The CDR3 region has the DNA TGTGCCAGCAGCTCTCGACAGTTTAACACCGGGGAGCTGTTTTTT. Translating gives CASSSRQFNTGELFF. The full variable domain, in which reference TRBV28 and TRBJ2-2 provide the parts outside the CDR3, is DVKVTQSSRYLVKRTGEKVFLECVQDMDHENMFWYRQDPGLGLRLIYFSYDVKMKEKGDIPEGYSVSREKKERFSLILESASTNQTSMYLCASSSRQFNTGELFFGEGSRLTVL.

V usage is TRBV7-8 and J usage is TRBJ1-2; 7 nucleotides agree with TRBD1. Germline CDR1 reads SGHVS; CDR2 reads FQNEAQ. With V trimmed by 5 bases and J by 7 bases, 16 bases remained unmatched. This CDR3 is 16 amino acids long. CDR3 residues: CASSLAGTAAVGGYTF. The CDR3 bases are TGTGCCAGCAGCCTCGCCGGGACAGCGGCTGTAGGTGGCTACACCTTC.

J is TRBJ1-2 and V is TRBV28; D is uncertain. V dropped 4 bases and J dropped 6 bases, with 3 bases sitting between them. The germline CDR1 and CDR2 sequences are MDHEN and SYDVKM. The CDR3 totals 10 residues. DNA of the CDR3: TGTGCCAGCAGTTCTGATGGCTACACCTTC. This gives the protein CASSSDGYTF.

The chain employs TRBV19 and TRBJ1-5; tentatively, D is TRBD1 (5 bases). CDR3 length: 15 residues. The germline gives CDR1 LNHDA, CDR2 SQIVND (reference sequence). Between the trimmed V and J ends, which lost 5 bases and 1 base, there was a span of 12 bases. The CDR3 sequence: CASSPPGGSNQPQHF. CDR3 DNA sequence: TGTGCCAGTAGTCCTCCGGGGGGGAGCAATCAGCCCCAGCATTTT. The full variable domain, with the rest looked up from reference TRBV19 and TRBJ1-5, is DGGITQSPKYLFRKEGQNVTLSCEQNLNHDAMYWYRQDPGQGLRLIYYSQIVNDFQKGDIAEGYSVSREKKESFPLTVTSAQKNPTAFYLCASSPPGGSNQPQHFGDGTRLSIL.

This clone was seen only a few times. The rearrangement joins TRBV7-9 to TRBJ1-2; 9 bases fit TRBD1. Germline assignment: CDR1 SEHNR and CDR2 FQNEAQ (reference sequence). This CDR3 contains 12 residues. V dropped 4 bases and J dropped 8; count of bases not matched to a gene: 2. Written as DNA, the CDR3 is TGTGCCAGCAGCTGGGACAGGGTCGGCTACACCTTC. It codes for CASSWDRVGYTF. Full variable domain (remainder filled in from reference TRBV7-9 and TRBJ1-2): DTGVSQNPRHKITKRGQNVTFRCDPISEHNRLYWYRQTLGQGPEFLTYFQNEAQLEKSRLLSDRFSAERPKGSFSTLEIQRTEQGDSAMYLCASSWDRVGYTFGSGTRLTVV.

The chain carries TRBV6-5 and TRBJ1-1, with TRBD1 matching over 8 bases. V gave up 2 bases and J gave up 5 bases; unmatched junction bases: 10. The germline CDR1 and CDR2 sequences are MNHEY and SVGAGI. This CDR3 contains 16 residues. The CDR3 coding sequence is TGTGCCAGCAGTTACACTCAACAGGGGGAGGTTACTGAAGCTTTCTTT. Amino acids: CASSYTQQGEVTEAFF.

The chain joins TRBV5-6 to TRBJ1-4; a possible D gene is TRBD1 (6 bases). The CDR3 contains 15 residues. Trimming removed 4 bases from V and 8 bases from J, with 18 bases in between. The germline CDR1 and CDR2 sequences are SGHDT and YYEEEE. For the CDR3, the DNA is TGTGCCAGCAGCCTTTCACAGGGTCACGGGGAAAAACTGTTTTTT. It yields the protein CASSLSQGHGEKLFF.

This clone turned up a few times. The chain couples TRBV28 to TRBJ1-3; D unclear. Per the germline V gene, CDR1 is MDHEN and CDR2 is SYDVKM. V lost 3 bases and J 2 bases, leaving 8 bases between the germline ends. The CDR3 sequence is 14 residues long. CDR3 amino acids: CASSFDTAGNTIYF. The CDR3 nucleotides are TGTGCCAGCAGTTTTGACACGGCTGGAAACACCATATATTTT.

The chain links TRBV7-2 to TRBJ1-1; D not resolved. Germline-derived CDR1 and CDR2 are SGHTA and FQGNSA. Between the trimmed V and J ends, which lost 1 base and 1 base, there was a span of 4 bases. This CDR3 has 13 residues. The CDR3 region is CASSLVQNTEAFF. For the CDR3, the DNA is TGTGCCAGCAGCTTAGTTCAGAACACTGAAGCTTTCTTT.

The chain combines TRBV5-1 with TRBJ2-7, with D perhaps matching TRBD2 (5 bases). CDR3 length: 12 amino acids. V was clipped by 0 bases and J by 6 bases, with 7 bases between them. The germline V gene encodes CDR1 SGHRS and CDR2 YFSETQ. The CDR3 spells CASSLVEGEQYF. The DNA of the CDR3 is TGCGCCAGCAGCTTGGTCGAGGGCGAGCAGTACTTC.

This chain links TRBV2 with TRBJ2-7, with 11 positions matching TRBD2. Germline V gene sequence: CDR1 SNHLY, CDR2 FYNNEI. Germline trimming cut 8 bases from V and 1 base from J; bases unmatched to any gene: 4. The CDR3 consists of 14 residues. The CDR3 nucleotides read TGTGCCAGCCTTAGCGGGAGGGGTTCCTACGAGCAGTACTTC. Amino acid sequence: CASLSGRGSYEQYF.

CDR3 amino acids: CASSVGTDKYEQYF. Written as DNA, the CDR3 is TGTGCCAGCAGCGTAGGGACAGATAAGTACGAGCAGTACTTC. J is TRBJ2-7 and V is TRBV9, with D possibly being TRBD1 (6 bases). This CDR3 comprises 14 residues. Trimming took 0 bases from V and 4 from J, leaving 11 bases between them. Germline CDR1 reads SGDLS; CDR2 reads YYNGEE. Full variable domain (remainder filled in from reference TRBV9 and TRBJ2-7): DSGVTQTPKHLITATGQRVTLRCSPRSGDLSVYWYQQSLDQGLQFLIQYYNGEERAKGNILERFSAQQFPDLHSELNLSSLELGDSALYFCASSVGTDKYEQYFGPGTRLTVT.

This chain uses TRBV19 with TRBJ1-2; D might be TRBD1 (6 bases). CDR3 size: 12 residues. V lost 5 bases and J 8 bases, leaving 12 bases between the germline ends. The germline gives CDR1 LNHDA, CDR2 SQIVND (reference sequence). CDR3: CASSPGANGYTF. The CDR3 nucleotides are TGTGCCAGTAGTCCAGGGGCCAACGGCTACACCTTC.